The 5 T cell receptor beta chains presented below share a single source sample, sequenced in a study of T cell responses to AZD1222 COVID-19 vaccine. Clones were sequenced by immunoSEQ multiplex PCR, and TCRdb holds only the in-frame ones, with some missing. The repertoire includes just under 90,000 clones, 88% of them detected once, and about 5.8% sits in the top ten. The specimen was peripheral blood, collected on day 0 of AZD1222 vaccination. Receptors originate from an adult in good health.

This clone was counted a single time. The chain has TRBV6-5 and TRBJ1-5, with 8 positions matching TRBD1. The CDR3 is made up of 15 amino acids. Trimming took 7 bases from V and 6 from J; bases not matched to a gene: 11. CDR1 and CDR2 from the germline V gene are MNHEY and SVGAGI. CDR3 nucleotide sequence: TGTGCCAGCACTATGACAGGGGATAGCTCTCAGCCCCAGCATTTT. Its translation: CASTMTGDSSQPQHF.

V is TRBV19 and J is TRBJ2-7, with D perhaps TRBD2 (6 bases). Germline V CDR1 and CDR2: LNHDA, SQIVND (reference sequence). The ends were cut back, 5 bases at V and 2 bases at J, with 13 bases in the middle. The CDR3 has 14 amino acids. The CDR3 loop reads CASSGGLLPYEQYF. The CDR3 DNA reads TGTGCCAGTAGTGGGGGACTCCTCCCCTACGAGCAGTACTTC.

This clone has just one count. The chain couples TRBV7-9 to TRBJ2-7; D perhaps matches TRBD1 (5 bases). The CDR3 totals 15 residues. Between the trimmed V and J ends, which lost 0 bases and 6 bases, there was a span of 15 bases. CDR1 is SEHNR, CDR2 FQNEAQ, per germline (reference sequence). The CDR3 DNA reads TGTGCCAGCAGCTTAGCGGCAGGACCCCAGGGCGAGCAGTACTTC. Its translation is CASSLAAGPQGEQYF.

V is TRBV28 and J is TRBJ1-3, with D unclear. The V gene lost 3 bases and the J gene lost 0 bases, with 15 bases spanning the gap. The CDR3 is 17 amino acids. The germline V gene encodes CDR1 MDHEN and CDR2 SYDVKM. The CDR3 loop is CASSFYGSTSSGNTIYF. In DNA, the CDR3 is TGTGCCAGCAGTTTTTACGGCAGTACGAGCTCTGGAAACACCATATATTTT.

The count of this clone is one. V is TRBV19 and J is TRBJ1-1, with unresolved D. The V end was cut by 3 bases, the J end by 6 bases, with 11 bases between. The CDR3 runs to 13 residues. Per germline, CDR1 LNHDA and CDR2 SQIVND (reference sequence). CDR3 amino acids: CASSIHGSPEAFF. The DNA for the CDR3 is TGTGCCAGTAGTATCCATGGTTCCCCTGAAGCTTTCTTT.